A single sample is the source of the 27 T cell receptor beta chains below, sequenced in a study of T-cell reconstitution after alpha-beta-depleted transplantation in children (dated by TCRdb to the mid-2010s). The library was produced with PCR. Reads for this sample came from an Illumina HiSeq 2500. Molecular barcoding was employed in the preparation of TCR libraries, with unique molecular identifiers being used to normalize TCRbeta repertoire quantification. In TCRdb, the public reads were trimmed at Q25 with fastp and aligned with MiXCR, with productive beta chains retained. Identical CDR3 proteins give one entry, which carries the most common genes and DNA. The sample table holds 200,000 to 250,000 distinct CDR3 sequences, of which 8.5% to 10% were seen once. Around 6.2% of the sample comes from the top ten. This specimen consisted of PBMCs from the stem cell graft donor, obtained from the stem cell graft. The receptors originated from a human donor who donated a stem cell graft to a child with acute lymphoblastic leukemia.

The V call is TRBV4-2, the J call TRBJ2-1; D unclear. The CDR3 contains 12 residues. Germline CDR1 LGHNA, CDR2 YNFKEQ. The ends were cut back, 1 base at V and 9 bases at J, with 7 bases in the middle. CDR3 protein: CASSQVGSEQFF. The DNA for the CDR3 is TGTGCCAGCAGCCAAGTCGGAAGTGAGCAGTTCTTC.

This clonotype was detected only a few times. V and J are TRBV24-1 and TRBJ2-2; D tentatively fits TRBD1 or TRBD2 (5 bases each). The CDR3 runs 16 residues. V was trimmed by 2 bases and J by 3 bases, leaving 12 bases between them. From germline, CDR1 is KGHDR and CDR2 SFDVKD. The CDR3 sequence is CATSDSGRGDTGELFF. The CDR3 region has the DNA TGTGCCACCAGTGATTCGGGAAGGGGAGACACCGGGGAGCTGTTTTTT.

This clonotype was counted at least ten times. V is TRBV2 and J is TRBJ2-7; tentative D call: TRBD2 (5 bases). CDR3 length: 13 residues. The V end lost 6 bases, the J end lost 6 bases, and 15 bases lay between the germline ends. The germline gives CDR1 SNHLY, CDR2 FYNNEI. The DNA for the CDR3 is TGTGCCAGCAGCGACTACAGAAGTGGCGAGCAGTACTTC. Its protein product is CASSDYRSGEQYF.

The J gene is TRBJ2-5, the V gene TRBV12-3 or TRBV12-4, with 13 bases fitting TRBD2. The junction had 2 bases not matched to a gene; V was cut back by 5 bases and J by 5 bases. The CDR3 has 14 amino acids. This chain's CDR3 is CASSQGLAGETQYF. CDR3 bases: TGTGCCAGCAGTCAGGGACTAGCGGGGGAGACCCAGTACTTC.

The chain is built from TRBV3-1 and TRBJ1-3; D is uncertain. V dropped 4 bases and J dropped 4 bases, with 14 bases sitting between them. The CDR3 totals 15 residues. The germline CDR1 and CDR2 sequences are LGHDT and YNNKEL (reference sequence). The CDR3 DNA reads as TGTGCCAGCAGCCGAAATACCCATAGAGGAAACACCATATATTTT. Its translation is CASSRNTHRGNTIYF.

In DNA, the CDR3 is TGTGCCAGCAGCCCGGGGACAGGGGGATTCTATGGCTACACCTTC. It yields the protein CASSPGTGGFYGYTF. The chain couples TRBV11-2 to TRBJ1-2, with TRBD1 identical over 11 bases. The CDR3 totals 15 residues. V was pared by 5 bases and J by 4 bases, with 6 bases of the junction left unmatched. Germline V gene data show CDR1 as SGHAT and CDR2 as FQNNGV.

There are a few counts of this clonotype. The chain couples TRBV10-3 to TRBJ2-5; TRBD1 matches 7 bases. The V gene's germline CDR1 is ENHRY and CDR2 SYGVKD. The CDR3 consists of 16 residues. The J segment lost 4 bases and the V segment lost 0 bases, leaving 8 bases of the junction unmatched. The CDR3 loop is CAISESTTGMRETQYF. In DNA, the CDR3 is TGTGCCATCAGTGAGTCAACGACAGGGATGAGAGAGACCCAGTACTTC.

This clonotype was detected many times. The chain couples TRBV7-9 to TRBJ2-2; D call uncertain. Germline CDR1 is SEHNR and CDR2 is FQNEAQ (reference sequence). V gave up 11 bases and J gave up 3 bases, with 4 bases separating them. This CDR3 is built from 10 residues. CDR3 in amino acids: CAQDTGELFF. The DNA for the CDR3 is TGTGCCCAGGACACCGGGGAGCTGTTTTTT. Together with reference TRBV7-9 and TRBJ2-2, the CDR3 gives the full variable domain: DTGVSQNPRHKITKRGQNVTFRCDPISEHNRLYWYRQTLGQGPEFLTYFQNEAQLEKSRLLSDRFSAERPKGSFSTLEIQRTEQGDSAMYLCAQDTGELFFGEGSRLTVL.

Only a few counts were recorded for this clonotype. The V call is TRBV12-3 or TRBV12-4, the J call TRBJ1-1, with 7 bases aligning to TRBD1. Unmatched junction bases numbered 5, after V lost 6 bases and J lost 1 base. CDR3 length equals 14 residues. The DNA of the CDR3 is TGTGCCAGCAGCGAGACAGGGAAGAACACTGAAGCTTTCTTT. It is translated as CASSETGKNTEAFF.

This clonotype was detected ten times or more. DNA of the CDR3: TGCGCCAGCAGCCAAGGCACACGGGGGGCCATTGACAATGAGCAGTTCTTC. It specifies CASSQGTRGAIDNEQFF. J is TRBJ2-1 and V is TRBV4-3; D is possibly TRBD2 (7 bases). With 1 base removed from V and 5 bases from J, the gap between germline ends came to 18 bases. The CDR3 is 17 amino acids. Germline V gene lookup returns CDR1 LGHNA and CDR2 YSLEER.

This clonotype has a handful of counts. V gene TRBV15 combines with J gene TRBJ2-7; TRBD1 is a possible D gene (5 bases). The germline V gene encodes CDR1 LNHNV and CDR2 YYDKDF (reference sequence). Trimming stripped 3 bases from V and 4 bases from J, with 10 bases between. The CDR3 loop spans 13 amino acids. CDR3 bases: TGTGCCACCAGCAGGTGGTCAGGGTACGAGCAGTACTTC. It codes for CATSRWSGYEQYF.

V usage is TRBV6-2 or TRBV6-3 and J usage is TRBJ1-5, with D maybe TRBD1 (6 bases). The CDR3 has 13 residues. Germline V gene sequence: CDR1 MNHEY, CDR2 SVGEGT. Trimming took off 2 bases at V and 11 bases at J, with 13 bases between the two ends. CDR3 sequence reads: CASSYDRRGAQHF. The CDR3 bases are TGTGCCAGCAGTTACGACAGGCGGGGGGCCCAGCATTTT.

This clonotype was recorded at least ten times. CDR3 amino acids: CASSPLPQTGPAGELFF. As DNA, the CDR3 is TGTGCCAGCAGCCCCCTACCCCAAACAGGGCCGGCGGGGGAGCTGTTTTTT. The rearrangement uses TRBV5-6 and TRBJ2-2; D might be TRBD1 (6 bases). Trimming took 4 bases from V and 8 from J, leaving 24 bases between them. This CDR3 comprises 17 residues. CDR1 SGHDT and CDR2 YYEEEE come from the germline V gene.

This clonotype was detected only a few times. The rearrangement joins TRBV12-3 or TRBV12-4 to TRBJ1-1; 7 bases agree with TRBD1. CDR3 length: 14 residues. The junction had 3 bases not matched to a gene; V was cut back by 0 bases and J by 5 bases. CDR3 sequence reads: CASSLAGQETEAFF. The CDR3 region has the DNA TGTGCCAGCAGTTTAGCCGGACAGGAGACTGAAGCTTTCTTT.

The J gene is TRBJ1-2, the V gene TRBV16, with D possibly being TRBD1 (5 bases). Germline V lookup: CDR1 KGHSY, CDR2 FQNENV. This CDR3 has 15 amino acids. Trimming took off 4 bases at V and 4 bases at J, with 16 bases between the two ends. CDR3 protein: CASSRKDGTAYGYTF. DNA of the CDR3: TGTGCCAGCAGCCGAAAAGATGGGACGGCCTATGGCTACACCTTC. Filled out from reference TRBV16 and TRBJ1-2, the complete variable domain reads GEEVAQTPKHLVRGEGQKAKLYCAPIKGHSYVFWYQQVLKNEFKFLISFQNENVFDETGMPKERFSAKCLPNSPCSLEIQATKLEDSAVYFCASSRKDGTAYGYTFGSGTRLTVV.

This clonotype was seen more than once but under ten times. The chain employs TRBV20-1 and TRBJ2-7; tentatively, D is TRBD1 (5 bases). The CDR3 runs to 11 residues. V was pared by 6 bases and J by 3 bases, with 9 bases between. CDR1 is DFQATT, CDR2 SNEGSKA, per germline (reference sequence). CDR3 in amino acids: CSAETGYEQYF. The CDR3 nucleotides are TGCAGTGCGGAAACAGGCTACGAGCAGTACTTC.

This clonotype was detected a few times. The chain recombines TRBV2 with TRBJ1-4, with D hard to call. Germline V gene lookup returns CDR1 SNHLY and CDR2 FYNNEI. V lost 4 bases to trimming and J lost 3 bases, with 12 bases between them. The CDR3 sequence is 15 residues long. The chain's CDR3 is CASSGPMAANEKLFF. The CDR3 region has the DNA TGTGCCAGCAGTGGTCCCATGGCAGCTAATGAAAAACTGTTTTTT.

This clonotype was seen a few times. The CDR3 loop is CASSFGLAGTNEQFF. CDR3 DNA sequence: TGTGCCAGCAGCTTTGGACTAGCGGGGACTAATGAGCAGTTCTTC. The chain is built from TRBV7-9 and TRBJ2-1, with 12 positions matching TRBD2. Trimming took 3 bases from V and 7 from J; bases not matched to a gene: 4. This CDR3 has 15 amino acids. The germline V gene encodes CDR1 SEHNR and CDR2 FQNEAQ (reference sequence).

Only a few counts were recorded for this clonotype. The chain carries TRBV30 and TRBJ2-5; no firm D call. Germline V CDR1 and CDR2: GTSNPN, SVGIG (reference sequence). V lost 3 bases and J 5 bases, leaving 10 bases between the germline ends. The CDR3 covers 12 residues. As DNA, the CDR3 is TGTGCCTGGAGCCCGACACCGGAGACCCAGTACTTC. Translated, it gives CAWSPTPETQYF. Complete variable domain (other parts from reference TRBV30 and TRBJ2-5): SQTIHQWPATLVQPVGSPLSLECTVEGTSNPNLYWYRQAAGRGLQLLFYSVGIGQISSEVPQNLSASRPQDRQFILSSKKLLLSDSGFYLCAWSPTPETQYFGPGTRLLVL.

This clonotype has ten or more counts. The rearrangement links TRBV5-5 to TRBJ1-5, with D uncertain. CDR1 and CDR2 from the germline V gene are SGHKS and YYEKEE (reference sequence). The V end was cut by 4 bases, the J end by 0 bases, with 8 bases between. The CDR3 totals 14 residues. The CDR3: CASSPTYSNQPQHF. The CDR3 DNA reads as TGTGCCAGCAGCCCCACATATAGCAATCAGCCCCAGCATTTT.

V and J are TRBV10-3 and TRBJ2-3; D is unclear. This CDR3 spans 12 amino acids. Trimming took off 6 bases at V and 7 bases at J, with 11 bases between the two ends. The germline V gene has CDR1 ENHRY and CDR2 SYGVKD. CDR3 coding DNA: TGTGCCATCAGCGGGTCGCTAAATACGCAGTATTTT. Translated, it gives CAISGSLNTQYF.

The rearrangement joins TRBV5-1 to TRBJ1-1; D is perhaps TRBD1 (5 bases). Germline loops: CDR1 SGHRS, CDR2 YFSETQ. Trimming took off 2 bases at V and 4 bases at J, with 15 bases between the two ends. CDR3 length: 15 residues. The CDR3: CASSLTRDPVTEAFF. The CDR3, as DNA: TGCGCCAGCAGCTTAACAAGGGACCCGGTCACTGAAGCTTTCTTT.

The V and J genes are TRBV30 and TRBJ2-7, with D possibly being TRBD1 (6 bases). This CDR3 is 14 amino acids long. CDR1 and CDR2 from the germline V gene are GTSNPN and SVGIG (reference sequence). V was shortened by 3 bases and J by 2 bases, with 14 bases between the two germline ends. CDR3 loop: CAWRRDNLAYEQYF. The DNA of the CDR3 is TGTGCCTGGAGACGGGACAACCTAGCCTACGAGCAGTACTTC.

This clonotype was recorded many times. This chain connects TRBV20-1 to TRBJ2-1; 7 bases match TRBD1. Germline V lookup: CDR1 DFQATT, CDR2 SNEGSKA (reference sequence). V lost 0 bases to trimming and J lost 0 bases; unmatched junction nucleotides: 5. The length of the CDR3 is 16 residues. CDR3 DNA: TGCAGTGCTAGAGACCGACAGGGCCTCTCCTACAATGAGCAGTTCTTC. Translation gives CSARDRQGLSYNEQFF.

This clonotype has more than one count but fewer than ten. The chain joins TRBV7-8 to TRBJ2-7; tentatively, D is TRBD1 (5 bases). With 5 bases removed from V and 2 bases from J, the gap between germline ends came to 10 bases. CDR1 and CDR2 from the germline V gene are SGHVS and FQNEAQ. CDR3 length: 13 residues. The DNA of the CDR3 is TGTGCCAGCAGCGCCGACAGAACCTACGAGCAGTACTTC. Translation gives CASSADRTYEQYF.

This clonotype was seen a few times. V is TRBV30 and J is TRBJ1-1, with 9 bases that match TRBD1. This CDR3 contains 12 residues. V shed 8 bases and J 4 bases; nucleotides not matched to a gene: 5. CDR1 is GTSNPN, CDR2 SVGIG, per germline (reference sequence). In DNA, the CDR3 is TGTGCCGTGGGACAGGGCGCCACTGAAGCTTTCTTT. It specifies CAVGQGATEAFF.

This clonotype was counted between two and nine times. The V gene is TRBV20-1, the J gene TRBJ2-2; 8 nucleotides agree with TRBD1. Per germline, CDR1 DFQATT and CDR2 SNEGSKA (reference sequence). This CDR3 comprises 13 residues. With V trimmed by 5 bases and J by 7 bases, 6 bases remained unmatched. The CDR3 spells CSAPRQGNGELFF. For the CDR3, the DNA is TGCAGTGCTCCCCGACAGGGGAACGGGGAGCTGTTTTTT.